The sequence of this T cell receptor beta chain was determined in a study of human CD8 memory T cell subsets. Frequency places this clonotype as medium-sized. Its matching antigen is unknown. The authors made TCR beta libraries using UMI-labeled 5' RACE. TCRdb re-called the 5' RACE reads and gives one entry per CDR3 protein, without DNA. Its table lists around 11,000 distinct CDR3 sequences. Overall study results and limits: This study determined the sequences of T cell receptor beta chains and of no other chains. When compared with each other, stem-like memory and precursor exhausted T cell repertoires showed minimal overlap.

Germline lookup yields CDR1 LNHNV and CDR2 YYDKDF (reference sequence). The CDR3 is 11 residues long. The chain has TRBV15 and TRBJ2-5; checking the TCRdb D call of TRBD2 is not possible without DNA. This TCR was sampled from a human donor in good health. Sequencing input: CD8+ stem-like memory T cells (TSCM and TCM) sorted from PBMCs. The subset: stem-like memory CD8 T cells (TSTEM), CCR7+ PD-1- TIGIT-. The CDR3 spells CATNEGETQYF.